These T cell receptor beta chains were read from a single sample in a study of blood T cell repertoires in COVID-19. TCRdb keeps only in-frame clones here, not all; method: immunoSEQ multiplex PCR. Among about 63,000 clones listed, more than 75% were seen once. Source material: peripheral blood. The source is a woman older than 75 with acute or convalescent COVID-19. Both conserved end residues are part of each CDR3. The order of the fields is CDR3 protein, CDR3 DNA, V gene, D gene, J gene, clone size. The D gene is left open where the match is weak. Size is stated for part of the rows, as once, few or many counts, or as a class when the clone is expanded.

cdr3_aa: CASAGLPNTEAFF; cdr3_nt: TGTGCCAGCGCAGGACTTCCGAACACTGAAGCTTTCTTT; v_call: TRBV28; d_call: .; j_call: TRBJ1-1; clone_size: .
cdr3_aa: CASGRGTGELFF; cdr3_nt: TGTGCCAGCGGCCGGGGCACCGGGGAGCTGTTTTTT; v_call: TRBV7-2; d_call: .; j_call: TRBJ2-2; clone_size: .
cdr3_aa: CASRGSPPGELFF; cdr3_nt: TGTGCCAGCAGGGGTAGCCCCCCCGGGGAGCTGTTTTTT; v_call: TRBV7-9; d_call: .; j_call: TRBJ2-2; clone_size: .
cdr3_aa: CASSLQGYGYTF; cdr3_nt: TGTGCCAGCAGTTTACAGGGATATGGCTACACCTTC; v_call: TRBV28; d_call: .; j_call: TRBJ1-2; clone_size: .
cdr3_aa: CASSVATGAGDEQFF; cdr3_nt: TGTGCCAGCAGCGTAGCCACAGGGGCAGGCGATGAGCAGTTCTTC; v_call: TRBV9; d_call: TRBD1; j_call: TRBJ2-1; clone_size: once
cdr3_aa: CASSLNWADHQETQYF; cdr3_nt: TGTGCCAGCAGCTTAAATTGGGCAGACCATCAAGAGACCCAGTACTTC; v_call: TRBV7-2; d_call: .; j_call: TRBJ2-5; clone_size: .
cdr3_aa: CASSFMAGGADTQYF; cdr3_nt: TGTGCCAGCAGTTTTATGGCGGGAGGTGCAGATACGCAGTATTTT; v_call: TRBV27; d_call: TRBD2; j_call: TRBJ2-3; clone_size: .
cdr3_aa: CASSQGQGAEQYF; cdr3_nt: TGTGCCAGCAGCCAAGGGCAAGGGGCCGAGCAGTACTTC; v_call: TRBV3-1/TRBV3-2; d_call: .; j_call: TRBJ2-7; clone_size: few
cdr3_aa: CASSPPTSDWGYEQFF; cdr3_nt: TGTGCCAGCTCACCACCCACTAGCGACTGGGGCTATGAGCAGTTCTTC; v_call: TRBV18; d_call: TRBD2; j_call: TRBJ2-1; clone_size: .
cdr3_aa: CASSAQGRTYGYTF; cdr3_nt: TGTGCCAGCAGCGCCCAGGGCCGGACCTATGGCTACACCTTC; v_call: TRBV7-2; d_call: .; j_call: TRBJ1-2; clone_size: .
cdr3_aa: CASRSSGTINTGELFF; cdr3_nt: TGTGCCAGCAGGTCCTCCGGGACTATTAACACCGGGGAGCTGTTTTTT; v_call: TRBV7-2; d_call: TRBD2; j_call: TRBJ2-2; clone_size: .
cdr3_aa: CASSLAQGSGYTF; cdr3_nt: TGCGCCAGCAGCTTGGCGCAGGGAAGTGGCTACACCTTC; v_call: TRBV5-1; d_call: .; j_call: TRBJ1-2; clone_size: once
cdr3_aa: CASSKPGQASRLGGYTF; cdr3_nt: TGTGCCAGCAGCAAGCCGGGACAGGCCAGCCGCTTGGGTGGCTACACCTTC; v_call: TRBV5-8; d_call: TRBD1; j_call: TRBJ1-2; clone_size: .
cdr3_aa: CASSLYEGNTGELFF; cdr3_nt: TGTGCCAGCAGTTTGTATGAGGGAAACACCGGGGAGCTGTTTTTT; v_call: TRBV27; d_call: .; j_call: TRBJ2-2; clone_size: .
cdr3_aa: CATSDPRDRGRGETQYF; cdr3_nt: TGTGCCACCAGTGACCCCCGGGACAGGGGGCGCGGAGAGACCCAGTACTTC; v_call: TRBV24-1; d_call: TRBD1; j_call: TRBJ2-5; clone_size: .
cdr3_aa: CASNWDRGTGAFF; cdr3_nt: TGTGCCAGCAATTGGGACAGGGGCACGGGAGCTTTCTTT; v_call: TRBV2; d_call: TRBD1; j_call: TRBJ1-1; clone_size: .
cdr3_aa: CSGGRETDTQYF; cdr3_nt: TGCAGCGGAGGGAGAGAGACAGATACGCAGTATTTT; v_call: TRBV29-1; d_call: .; j_call: TRBJ2-3; clone_size: .
cdr3_aa: CASSGGGTWGNTIYF; cdr3_nt: TGTGCCAGCAGCGGCGGGGGGACGTGGGGAAACACCATATATTTT; v_call: TRBV9; d_call: .; j_call: TRBJ1-3; clone_size: .
cdr3_aa: CASGREVSYEQYF; cdr3_nt: TGTGCCAGCGGGCGGGAGGTTTCCTACGAGCAGTACTTC; v_call: TRBV2; d_call: TRBD2; j_call: TRBJ2-7; clone_size: .
cdr3_aa: CAWRGLAGELFF; cdr3_nt: TGTGCCTGGAGGGGACTAGCTGGGGAGCTGTTTTTT; v_call: TRBV30; d_call: TRBD2; j_call: TRBJ2-2; clone_size: .
cdr3_aa: CASSPGSTYRVEQYF; cdr3_nt: TGTGCCAGCAGCCCGGGCTCAACTTACAGGGTCGAGCAGTACTTC; v_call: TRBV7-2; d_call: .; j_call: TRBJ2-7; clone_size: .
cdr3_aa: CASSLTGGRAGDEQFF; cdr3_nt: TGTGCCAGCAGCTTAACCGGCGGGAGGGCCGGGGATGAGCAGTTCTTC; v_call: TRBV7-3; d_call: TRBD2; j_call: TRBJ2-1; clone_size: few
cdr3_aa: CASQSGREEDTQYF; cdr3_nt: TGTGCCTCTCAAAGCGGGAGGGAGGAAGATACGCAGTATTTT; v_call: TRBV6-5; d_call: TRBD2; j_call: TRBJ2-3; clone_size: .
cdr3_aa: CASSLLPGGYTF; cdr3_nt: TGTGCCAGCAGTTTGCTACCGGGGGGCTACACCTTC; v_call: TRBV12-3/TRBV12-4; d_call: .; j_call: TRBJ1-2; clone_size: once
cdr3_aa: CASSPPGQYQETQYF; cdr3_nt: TGTGCCAGCTCACCACCGGGACAGTACCAAGAGACCCAGTACTTC; v_call: TRBV18; d_call: TRBD1; j_call: TRBJ2-5; clone_size: .
cdr3_aa: CASSLGGTSGIPSYNEQFF; cdr3_nt: TGTGCCAGCAGCTTAGGAGGGACTAGCGGGATTCCATCCTACAATGAGCAGTTCTTC; v_call: TRBV11-2; d_call: TRBD2; j_call: TRBJ2-1; clone_size: .
cdr3_aa: CASSLANQALAGGVNEQFF; cdr3_nt: TGTGCCAGCAGCTTAGCAAACCAAGCACTAGCGGGAGGGGTTAATGAGCAGTTCTTC; v_call: TRBV7-6; d_call: TRBD2; j_call: TRBJ2-1; clone_size: .
cdr3_aa: CASSQAWGSAEDTQYF; cdr3_nt: TGCGCCAGCAGCCAGGCATGGGGTAGCGCGGAGGATACGCAGTATTTT; v_call: TRBV4-3; d_call: .; j_call: TRBJ2-3; clone_size: .
cdr3_aa: CASSATGGSTEAFF; cdr3_nt: TGTGCCAGTAGTGCGACAGGGGGTAGTACTGAAGCTTTCTTT; v_call: TRBV19; d_call: TRBD1; j_call: TRBJ1-1; clone_size: many
cdr3_aa: CASSRTGANTGELFF; cdr3_nt: TGCGCCAGCAGTAGGACAGGGGCGAACACCGGGGAGCTGTTTTTT; v_call: TRBV5-1; d_call: TRBD1; j_call: TRBJ2-2; clone_size: .
cdr3_aa: CAQGGSGASTGELFF; cdr3_nt: TGTGCGCAGGGAGGGAGCGGGGCATCCACCGGGGAGCTGTTTTTT; v_call: TRBV30; d_call: TRBD2; j_call: TRBJ2-2; clone_size: .
cdr3_aa: CASSLGGRAEQETQYF; cdr3_nt: TGTGCCAGCAGCTTAGGAGGGAGGGCGGAGCAAGAGACCCAGTACTTC; v_call: TRBV7-3; d_call: TRBD2; j_call: TRBJ2-5; clone_size: .
cdr3_aa: CASSSARGLNGYTF; cdr3_nt: TGTGCCAGCAGCTCTGCCAGGGGGCTTAATGGCTACACCTTC; v_call: TRBV5-8; d_call: TRBD1; j_call: TRBJ1-2; clone_size: once
cdr3_aa: CASSPGLRSGANVLTF; cdr3_nt: TGTGCCAGCAGTCCGGGACTTAGGTCTGGGGCCAACGTCCTGACTTTC; v_call: TRBV28; d_call: .; j_call: TRBJ2-6; clone_size: once
cdr3_aa: CASSPPRTSYNEQFF; cdr3_nt: TGTGCCAGCAGTCCCCCTCGGACAAGCTACAATGAGCAGTTCTTC; v_call: TRBV27; d_call: .; j_call: TRBJ2-1; clone_size: once
cdr3_aa: CASGLGYSGNTIYF; cdr3_nt: TGTGCCAGCGGGCTTGGTTATTCTGGAAACACCATATATTTT; v_call: TRBV7-9; d_call: .; j_call: TRBJ1-3; clone_size: .
cdr3_aa: CASSPRQGQNYGYTF; cdr3_nt: TGTGCCAGCAGCCCAAGGCAGGGGCAAAACTATGGCTACACCTTC; v_call: TRBV4-2; d_call: .; j_call: TRBJ1-2; clone_size: .
cdr3_aa: CASSPRTGAVQPQHF; cdr3_nt: TGTGCCAGCAGCCCCCGGACAGGGGCGGTTCAGCCCCAGCATTTT; v_call: TRBV28; d_call: TRBD1; j_call: TRBJ1-5; clone_size: few
cdr3_aa: CASRSPGSYNEQFF; cdr3_nt: TGTGCCAGCAGAAGCCCGGGCTCCTACAATGAGCAGTTCTTC; v_call: TRBV28; d_call: .; j_call: TRBJ2-1; clone_size: .
cdr3_aa: CASSLDKGTGCF; cdr3_nt: TGTGCCAGCAGCTTAGATAAGGGGACAGGCTGTTTT; v_call: TRBV11-2; d_call: TRBD1; j_call: TRBJ2-3; clone_size: .
cdr3_aa: CASTLAQGADEQYF; cdr3_nt: TGTGCCAGCACTCTCGCACAGGGGGCTGACGAGCAGTACTTC; v_call: TRBV7-9; d_call: TRBD1; j_call: TRBJ2-7; clone_size: .
cdr3_aa: CASRTGAYGYTF; cdr3_nt: TGTGCCAGTAGGACAGGGGCCTATGGCTACACCTTC; v_call: TRBV19; d_call: TRBD1; j_call: TRBJ1-2; clone_size: .
cdr3_aa: CASSVSTVRNQPQHF; cdr3_nt: TGTGCCAGCTCAGTTTCGACAGTACGCAATCAGCCCCAGCATTTT; v_call: TRBV18; d_call: .; j_call: TRBJ1-5; clone_size: few
cdr3_aa: CASSYISGRATGELFF; cdr3_nt: TGTGCCAGCAGTTACATTAGCGGGAGGGCCACCGGGGAGCTGTTTTTT; v_call: TRBV28; d_call: TRBD2; j_call: TRBJ2-2; clone_size: once
cdr3_aa: CASKGQGGGSPLHF; cdr3_nt: TGTGCCAGTAAAGGACAGGGGGGAGGTTCACCCCTCCACTTT; v_call: TRBV19; d_call: TRBD1; j_call: TRBJ1-6; clone_size: .
cdr3_aa: CASSPRRASGNTGELFF; cdr3_nt: TGTGCCAGCAGCCCACGTAGGGCTAGCGGGAACACCGGGGAGCTGTTTTTT; v_call: TRBV7-2; d_call: TRBD2; j_call: TRBJ2-2; clone_size: .